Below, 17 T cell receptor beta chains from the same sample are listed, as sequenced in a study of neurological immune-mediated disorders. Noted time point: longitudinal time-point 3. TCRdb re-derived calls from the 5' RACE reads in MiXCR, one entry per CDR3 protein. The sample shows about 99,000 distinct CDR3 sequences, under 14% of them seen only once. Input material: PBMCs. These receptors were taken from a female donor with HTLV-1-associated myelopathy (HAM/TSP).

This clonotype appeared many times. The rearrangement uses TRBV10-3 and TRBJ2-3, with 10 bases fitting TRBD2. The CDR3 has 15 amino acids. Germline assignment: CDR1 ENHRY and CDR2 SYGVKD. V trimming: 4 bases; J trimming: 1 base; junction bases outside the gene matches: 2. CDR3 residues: CAISAGTSGTDTQYF. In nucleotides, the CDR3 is TGTGCCATCAGTGCCGGGACTAGCGGCACAGATACGCAGTATTTT.

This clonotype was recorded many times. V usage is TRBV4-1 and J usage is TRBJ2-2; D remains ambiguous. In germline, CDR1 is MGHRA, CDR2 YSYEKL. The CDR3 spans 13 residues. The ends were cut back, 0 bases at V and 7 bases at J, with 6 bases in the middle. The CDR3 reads CASSQDPVGELFF. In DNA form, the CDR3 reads TGCGCCAGCAGCCAAGATCCCGTCGGGGAGCTGTTTTTT.

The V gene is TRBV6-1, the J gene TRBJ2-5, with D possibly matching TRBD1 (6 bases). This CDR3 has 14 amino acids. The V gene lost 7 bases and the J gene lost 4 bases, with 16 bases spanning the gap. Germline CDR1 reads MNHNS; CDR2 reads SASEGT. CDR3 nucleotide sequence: TGTGCCAGCACCGTTCAACAGGGTGGAGAGACCCAGTACTTC. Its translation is CASTVQQGGETQYF.

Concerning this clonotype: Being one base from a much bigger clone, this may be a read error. CDR3 sequence reads: CSARRRGGDELYF. CDR3 nucleotide sequence: TGCAGTGCTAGGAGGCGGGGGGGTGACGAGCTGTACTTC. V is TRBV20-1 and J is TRBJ2-7; TRBD2 matches at 9 bases. The CDR3 contains 13 residues. Germline assignment: CDR1 DFQATT and CDR2 SNEGSKA (reference sequence).

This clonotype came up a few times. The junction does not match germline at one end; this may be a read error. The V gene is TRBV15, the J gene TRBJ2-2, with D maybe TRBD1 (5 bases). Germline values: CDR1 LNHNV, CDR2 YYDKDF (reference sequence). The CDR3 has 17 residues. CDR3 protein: CATSTPDRTFNTGELFF. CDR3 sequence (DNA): TGTGCTACCAGCACCCCAGACAGAACTTTTAACACCGGGGAGCTGTTTTTT.

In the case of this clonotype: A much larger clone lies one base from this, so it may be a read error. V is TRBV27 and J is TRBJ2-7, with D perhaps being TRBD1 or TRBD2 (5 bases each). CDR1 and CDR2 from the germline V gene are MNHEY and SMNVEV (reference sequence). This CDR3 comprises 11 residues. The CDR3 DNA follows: TGTGCCAACAGTACGGGACACGAGCAGTACTTC. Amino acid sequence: CANSTGHEQYF.

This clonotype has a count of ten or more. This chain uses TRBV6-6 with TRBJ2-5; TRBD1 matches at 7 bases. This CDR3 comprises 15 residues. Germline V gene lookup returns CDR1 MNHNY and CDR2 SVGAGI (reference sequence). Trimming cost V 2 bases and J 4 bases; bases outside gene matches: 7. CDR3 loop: CASSYPRQGVETQYF. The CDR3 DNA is TGTGCCAGCAGTTACCCAAGACAGGGCGTAGAGACCCAGTACTTC.

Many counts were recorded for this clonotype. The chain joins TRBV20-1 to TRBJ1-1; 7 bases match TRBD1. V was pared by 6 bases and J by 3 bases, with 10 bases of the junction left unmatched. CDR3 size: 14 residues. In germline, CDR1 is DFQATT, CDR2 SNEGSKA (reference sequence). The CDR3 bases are TGCAGTGCCTCCCCTAGGGGGCGGGACACTGAAGCTTTCTTT. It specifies CSASPRGRDTEAFF.

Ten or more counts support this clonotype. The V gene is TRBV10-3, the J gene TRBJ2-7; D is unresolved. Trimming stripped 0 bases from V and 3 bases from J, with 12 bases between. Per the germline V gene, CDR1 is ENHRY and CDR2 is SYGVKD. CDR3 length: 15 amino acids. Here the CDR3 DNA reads TGTGCCATCAGTGAGTCGACGGACGGAAACTACGAGCAGTACTTC. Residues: CAISESTDGNYEQYF.

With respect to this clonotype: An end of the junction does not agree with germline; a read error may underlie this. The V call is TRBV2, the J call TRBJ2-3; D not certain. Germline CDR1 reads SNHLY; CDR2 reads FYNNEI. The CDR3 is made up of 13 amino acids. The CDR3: CASSASFTNTQYF. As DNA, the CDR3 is TGTGCCAGCAGTGCGTCGTTCACAAATACGCAGTATTTT.

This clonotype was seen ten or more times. As DNA, the CDR3 is TGTGCCAGCAGCCGGGACAGGGTAGGGGAGACCCAGTACTTC. Its protein is CASSRDRVGETQYF. V is TRBV7-2 and J is TRBJ2-5, with 9 bases matching TRBD1. Losses at the gene ends were 5 bases for V and 5 bases for J; bases not matched to a gene: 6. The CDR3 is 14 residues long. From germline, CDR1 is SGHTA and CDR2 FQGNSA. The complete variable domain, with remaining parts taken from reference TRBV7-2 and TRBJ2-5, reads GAGVSQSPSNKVTEKGKDVELRCDPISGHTALYWYRQSLGQGLEFLIYFQGNSAPDKSGLPSDRFSAERTGGSVSTLTIQRTQQEDSAVYLCASSRDRVGETQYFGPGTRLLVL.

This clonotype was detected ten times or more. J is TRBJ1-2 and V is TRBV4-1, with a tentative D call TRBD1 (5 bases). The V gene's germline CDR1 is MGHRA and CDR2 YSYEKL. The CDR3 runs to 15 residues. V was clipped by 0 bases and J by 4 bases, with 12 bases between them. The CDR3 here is CASSQEATVSYGYTF. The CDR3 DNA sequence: TGCGCCAGCAGCCAAGAGGCGACAGTATCCTATGGCTACACCTTC.

CDR3 nucleotides: TGTGCCTGGAGGGGCTCTCTTACACCCTATGGCTACACCTTC. Protein: CAWRGSLTPYGYTF. V usage is TRBV30 and J usage is TRBJ1-2; D is uncertain. V shed 3 bases and J shed 4 bases, with 15 bases lying between them. Per the germline V gene, CDR1 is GTSNPN and CDR2 is SVGIG (reference sequence). The CDR3 spans 14 residues.

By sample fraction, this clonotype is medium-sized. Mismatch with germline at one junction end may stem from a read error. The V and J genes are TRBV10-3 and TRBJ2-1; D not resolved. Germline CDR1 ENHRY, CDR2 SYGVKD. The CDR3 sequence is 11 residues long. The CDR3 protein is CAISGIGVVLF. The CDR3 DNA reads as TGTGCCATCAGCGGTATAGGAGTCGTTCTCTTC.

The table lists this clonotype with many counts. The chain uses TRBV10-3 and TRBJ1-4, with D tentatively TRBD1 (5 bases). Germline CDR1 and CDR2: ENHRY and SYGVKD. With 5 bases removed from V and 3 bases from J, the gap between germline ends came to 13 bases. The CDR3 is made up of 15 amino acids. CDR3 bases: TGTGCCATCAGTAAGACTTTGACAGCTAATGAAAAACTGTTTTTT. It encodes CAISKTLTANEKLFF.

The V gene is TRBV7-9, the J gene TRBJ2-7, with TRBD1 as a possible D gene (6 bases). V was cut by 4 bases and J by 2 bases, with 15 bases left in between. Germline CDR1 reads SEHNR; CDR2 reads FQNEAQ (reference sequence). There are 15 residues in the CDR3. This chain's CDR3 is CASSSRGDPTYEQYF. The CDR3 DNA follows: TGTGCCAGCAGCTCCAGGGGCGACCCAACCTACGAGCAGTACTTC.

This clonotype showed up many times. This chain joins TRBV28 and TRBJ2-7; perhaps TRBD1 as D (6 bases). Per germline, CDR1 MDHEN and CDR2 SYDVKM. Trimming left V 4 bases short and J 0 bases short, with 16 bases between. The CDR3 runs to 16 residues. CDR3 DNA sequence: TGTGCCAGCAGTTCCCCGGGACACAGGAGCTCCTACGAGCAGTACTTC. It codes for CASSSPGHRSSYEQYF.